The source of this TCR beta chain is a study of blood T cell repertoires in COVID-19 (dated by TCRdb to about 2020). About the study as a whole: Collaborator samples came from the United States, Italy and Spain and covered acute and convalescent phases of COVID-19. Where available, HLA class I and class II types were taken from metadata supplied by the sample provider and were not determined by assay-based typing. The repertoires were released in a freely available public database meant as a resource for research on the immune response to SARS-CoV-2. Nearly every sample came with metadata listing a de-identified subject ID, COVID-19 status, age in years and sex. Samples were obtained from the ongoing ImmuneRACE study (first 160 participants) and from about 1,300 subjects provided by 6 global collaborators. The prospective study material was composed of cDNA or gDNA derived from T cells, B-cell-depleted T cells, or PBMCs. Subjects who had been exposed to COVID-19, were actively infected with it, or had recovered from it provided the deeply sampled blood TCRbeta repertoires that made up the dataset. Broad study findings and their caveats: Clinical and demographic metadata were provided uncurated, with the amount varying by source and participant.

As encoded in the germline V gene (reference sequence), CDR1 is DFQATT while CDR2 is SNEGSKA. The CDR3, from cysteine to phenylalanine, totals 11 residues. The read is trimmed to its CDR3 DNA, 33 bases read in frame from base 1. V and J are trimmed by 6 bases and 12 bases, and the gene matches miss 6 bases of the junction. Of note for this clone: The specificity of this receptor is unknown. Per-base quality was not reported, and no clone a single base away is much larger than it.

Participants in the prospective study were aged roughly 18 to 90 years, lived in 24 United States geographic areas, and enrolled through a virtual design. In the prospective study, cohorts were assigned on the basis of participant-reported clinical history obtained from a screening survey and a study questionnaire. ImmuneRACE Cohort 3 recovered participants were defined by two consecutive negative NP/OP PCR tests, healthcare professional clearance, or symptom resolution. In the prospective study, mobile phlebotomists collected whole blood, serum and a nasopharyngeal or oropharyngeal swab from each participant. Participants in the prospective study had the option to provide additional blood draws and questionnaires over a 2-month period. Before DNA extraction, blood samples from the prospective study were shipped at room temperature or frozen. The immunoSEQ Assay, a bias-controlled multiplex PCR, was used to amplify TCRbeta CDR3 regions from genomic DNA. From the authors' description of their analysis: The number of nucleated cells in each sample was estimated from the amplification of reference gene primers within the assay. Sequence reads were collapsed and filtered to measure the absolute abundance of every unique TCRbeta CDR3 rearrangement. For each sample, productive Simpson clonality was calculated as the square root of Simpson's diversity index across productive rearrangements. TCRdb obtained this table from immuneACCESS and retained in-frame rearrangements with V and J assigned. These tables miss some clones; where compared with another copy, unresolved V genes account for less than half of the shortfall, and the remainder is unexplained. Clone size and the V and J calls come from that table; the DNA yielded D and trimming. The sample yields hundreds of thousands of clones; 80% to 90% were counted once. Approximately 1.2% of the sample comes from the top ten.

Sequencing was carried out using PBMCs or T cells enriched from blood (not recorded which). The chain uses TRBV20-1 and TRBJ2-1; the junction holds 9 bases that match TRBD2. This clonotype was obtained from a man aged 25 to 45 who had recovered from COVID-19. The sequenced DNA: TGCAGTGCCGAATCGGGACTAGCGCAGTTCTTC. Its amino acids are CSAESGLAQFF.